The present T cell receptor (beta chain) was sequenced within a study of CD8 T cells in ankylosing spondylitis. Findings and caveats of the study: Disease-linked clones displayed a CD8+ phenotype and appeared relatively rarely in peripheral blood. Reported data indicate significant enrichment of disease-linked clones within matched ankylosing spondylitis synovial fluid.

TCRdb re-analysed the 5' RACE reads in MiXCR, keeping a single row per CDR3 protein. The table includes approximately 340,000 distinct CDR3 sequences, roughly 14% detected once. CDR3 length: 15 amino acids. With 6 bases removed from V and 7 bases from J, the gap between germline ends came to 16 bases. This clonotype came up many times. What it binds is not known. The sequence was obtained from a male donor with ankylosing spondylitis or in good health (not recorded which). This sequence joins TRBV12-3 or TRBV12-4 and TRBJ1-6; D remains ambiguous. Sequenced sample: blood, either unsorted or a sorted T cell fraction (not recorded which). CDR3 loop: CASRKGYGWNSPLHF. The DNA of the CDR3 is TGTGCCAGCAGGAAAGGCTACGGGTGGAATTCACCCCTCCACTTT.